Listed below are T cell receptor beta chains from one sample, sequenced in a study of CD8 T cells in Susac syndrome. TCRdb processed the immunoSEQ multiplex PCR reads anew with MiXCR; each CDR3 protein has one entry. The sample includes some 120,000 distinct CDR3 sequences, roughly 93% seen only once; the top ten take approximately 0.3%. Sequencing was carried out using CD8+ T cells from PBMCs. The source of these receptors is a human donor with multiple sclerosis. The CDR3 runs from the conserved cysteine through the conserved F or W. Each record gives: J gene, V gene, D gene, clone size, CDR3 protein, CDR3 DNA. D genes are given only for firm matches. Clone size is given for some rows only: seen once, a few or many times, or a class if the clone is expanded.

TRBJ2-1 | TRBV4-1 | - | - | CASSQDRSLVANEQFF | TGCGCCAGCAGCCAAGATCGTAGCCTGGTCGCCAATGAGCAGTTCTTC
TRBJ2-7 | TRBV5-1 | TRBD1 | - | CASSSRDRGLEQYF | TGCGCCAGCAGCTCCCGGGACAGGGGGCTCGAGCAGTACTTC
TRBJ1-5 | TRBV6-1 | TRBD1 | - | CASRTSSETGDFQPQHF | TGTGCCAGCAGAACCTCCTCCGAGACAGGGGATTTTCAGCCCCAGCATTTT
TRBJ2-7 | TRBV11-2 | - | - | CASSSGQGRYEQYF | TGTGCCAGCAGCTCCGGGCAGGGGAGGTACGAGCAGTACTTC
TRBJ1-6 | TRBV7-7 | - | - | CASSWTENSPLHF | TGTGCCAGCAGCTGGACGGAGAATTCACCCCTCCACTTT
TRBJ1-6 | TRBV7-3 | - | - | CASSYIPQSFNSPLHF | TGTGCCAGCAGCTACATACCCCAGTCCTTTAATTCACCCCTCCACTTT
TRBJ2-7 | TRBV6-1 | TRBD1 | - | CASSEGQALLSYEQYF | TGTGCCAGCAGTGAGGGACAGGCATTACTCTCCTACGAGCAGTACTTC
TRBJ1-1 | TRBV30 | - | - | CAWNTNTEAFF | TGTGCCTGGAATACGAACACTGAAGCTTTCTTT
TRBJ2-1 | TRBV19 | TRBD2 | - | CASSQLSSGSRGNEQFF | TGTGCCAGTAGCCAACTCTCTAGCGGGAGTCGCGGGAATGAGCAGTTCTTC
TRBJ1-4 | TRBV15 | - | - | CATSSTVATNEKLFF | TGTGCCACCAGCAGCACGGTCGCAACTAATGAAAAACTGTTTTTT
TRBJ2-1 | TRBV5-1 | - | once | CASSPDLRDEQFF | TGCGCCAGCAGCCCGGACTTGCGGGATGAGCAGTTCTTC
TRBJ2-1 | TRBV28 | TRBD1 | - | CASSDTGEGYNEQFF | TGTGCCAGCAGTGACACAGGGGAAGGCTACAATGAGCAGTTCTTC
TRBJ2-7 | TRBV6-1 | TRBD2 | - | CASSNALGLAGGQNLYEQYF | TGTGCCAGCAGCAACGCCCTGGGACTAGCGGGGGGCCAGAACCTCTACGAGCAGTACTTC
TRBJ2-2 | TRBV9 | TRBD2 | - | CASSVPLAGDTGELFF | TGTGCCAGCAGCGTACCACTAGCGGGAGACACCGGGGAGCTGTTTTTT
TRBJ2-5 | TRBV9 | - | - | CASSPSDRGGETQYF | TGTGCCAGCAGCCCAAGCGACAGGGGAGGGGAGACCCAGTACTTC
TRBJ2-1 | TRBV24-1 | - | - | CATSHRTDPYNEQFF | TGTGCCACCAGCCACAGGACAGACCCCTACAATGAGCAGTTCTTC
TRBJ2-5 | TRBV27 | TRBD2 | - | CASSLGGAGGETQYF | TGTGCCAGCAGTTTAGGGGGGGCGGGGGGAGAGACCCAGTACTTC
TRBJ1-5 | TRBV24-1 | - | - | CATSGDTHQPQHF | TGTGCCACCAGTGGGGACACTCATCAGCCCCAGCATTTT
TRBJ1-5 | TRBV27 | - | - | CASSLSWEERRTNQPQHF | TGTGCCAGCAGTTTATCGTGGGAAGAAAGGCGGACAAATCAGCCCCAGCATTTT